This section outlines one T cell receptor (beta chain) sequence together with its context. These data belong to a study of cytomegalovirus exposure and HLA in healthy donors. The PCR employed 60 Vbeta primers together with 13 Jbeta primers. Assay: immunoSEQ multiplex PCR; the TCRdb copy retains only in-frame clones and omits some. The sample totals around 97,000 clones. The specimen was PBMCs. The receptor was derived from a man aged 40-50 years in good health and CMV-seronegative.

This CDR3 reads CASSLEFGGESTDTQYF. CDR3 bases: TGTGCCAGCAGCTTAGAATTCGGGGGGGAGAGCACAGATACGCAGTATTTT. This chain connects TRBV13 to TRBJ2-3, with 8 bases identical to TRBD2. The CDR3 has 17 residues. Trimming cost V 1 base and J 0 bases; bases outside gene matches: 6. Looked up from germline, CDR1 is PRHDT and CDR2 is FYEKMQ (reference sequence).